Listed below are T cell receptor beta chains from one sample, sequenced in a study of blood T cells in healthy people across ages. TCRdb independently ran MiXCR on the 5' RACE reads; one entry per CDR3 protein. In the table there are about 700,000 distinct CDR3 sequences, about 30% of which are singletons. The sample was blood. Every receptor here comes from a woman of 80 years or more in good health. Both conserved end residues are part of each CDR3. Fields, in order: clone size, V gene, CDR3 length, D gene, J gene, CDR3 DNA, CDR3 protein. A D gene is named only where the DNA matches it firmly. The size field is filled for only some rows; it gives once, few, many or a size class.

abundance: -; v_gene: TRBV6-2/TRBV6-3; len: 14; d_gene: -; j_gene: TRBJ1-1; CDR3nt: TGTGCCAGCAGTTACCTTTCAGGCCGTACTGAAGCTTTCTTT; CDR3aa: CASSYLSGRTEAFF
abundance: -; v_gene: TRBV5-1; len: 18; d_gene: -; j_gene: TRBJ1-1; CDR3nt: TGCGCCAGCAGCTTAACCACCGTCCGCGAGCGGGGGGGGACTGAAGCTTTCTTT; CDR3aa: CASSLTTVRERGGTEAFF
abundance: many; v_gene: TRBV29-1; len: 16; d_gene: TRBD1; j_gene: TRBJ1-2; CDR3nt: TGCAGCGTTGAGGCCAGGGGGTCTCTACTAGGCTATGGCTACACCTTC; CDR3aa: CSVEARGSLLGYGYTF
abundance: many; v_gene: TRBV20-1; len: 13; d_gene: -; j_gene: TRBJ2-7; CDR3nt: TGCAGTGCTAGACTCCGCTCTTCCTACGAGCAGTACTTC; CDR3aa: CSARLRSSYEQYF
abundance: few; v_gene: TRBV15; len: 14; d_gene: -; j_gene: TRBJ1-1; CDR3nt: TGTGCCACCGAGTATAAGTCCCAGGGCACTGAAGCTTTCTTT; CDR3aa: CATEYKSQGTEAFF
abundance: many; v_gene: TRBV3-1; len: 18; d_gene: -; j_gene: TRBJ2-7; CDR3nt: TGTGCCAGCAGCCAAGATAGTCGCAGGTTTTCTTCTTCCTACGAGCAGTACTTC; CDR3aa: CASSQDSRRFSSSYEQYF
abundance: few; v_gene: TRBV12-3/TRBV12-4; len: 17; d_gene: TRBD2; j_gene: TRBJ2-2; CDR3nt: TGTGCCAGCAGTTTAGGGGGGACTAGCGGGGGGACCGGGGAGCTGTTTTTT; CDR3aa: CASSLGGTSGGTGELFF
abundance: -; v_gene: TRBV5-1; len: 16; d_gene: -; j_gene: TRBJ2-1; CDR3nt: TGCGCCAGCAGCCTGAGGGTAGCCGGAACCTACAATGAGCAGTTCTTC; CDR3aa: CASSLRVAGTYNEQFF
abundance: -; v_gene: TRBV28; len: 16; d_gene: -; j_gene: TRBJ2-7; CDR3nt: TGTGCCAGCAGTTTCTTCCGCCTCCATCGGACCTACGAGCAGTACTTC; CDR3aa: CASSFFRLHRTYEQYF
abundance: many; v_gene: TRBV7-2; len: 17; d_gene: TRBD2; j_gene: TRBJ2-7; CDR3nt: TGTGCCAGCAGCTTAGCGCGGGGGGCAATGAGCTCCTACGAGCAGTACTTC; CDR3aa: CASSLARGAMSSYEQYF
abundance: -; v_gene: TRBV12-3/TRBV12-4; len: 12; d_gene: -; j_gene: TRBJ2-5; CDR3nt: TGTGCCAGCACCCCAGGGTACGAGACCCAGTACTTC; CDR3aa: CASTPGYETQYF
abundance: many; v_gene: TRBV6-5; len: 14; d_gene: -; j_gene: TRBJ2-3; CDR3nt: TGTGCCGCAAGGTCAGGGCTAAGCACAGATACGCAGTATTTT; CDR3aa: CAARSGLSTDTQYF
abundance: many; v_gene: TRBV25-1; len: 14; d_gene: -; j_gene: TRBJ2-2; CDR3nt: TGTGCCAGCATGCAGATTGGGAACACCGGGGAGCTGTTTTTT; CDR3aa: CASMQIGNTGELFF
abundance: -; v_gene: TRBV3-1; len: 16; d_gene: -; j_gene: TRBJ2-3; CDR3nt: TGTGCCAGCAGCCAAGGAAGAGGCCCTCGCACAGATACGCAGTATTTT; CDR3aa: CASSQGRGPRTDTQYF
abundance: many; v_gene: TRBV20-1; len: 15; d_gene: TRBD2; j_gene: TRBJ2-7; CDR3nt: TGCAGTGCTTCGACTAGCGGGGGTTTCTCCTACGAGCAGTACTTC; CDR3aa: CSASTSGGFSYEQYF
abundance: -; v_gene: TRBV4-1; len: 15; d_gene: TRBD1; j_gene: TRBJ1-1; CDR3nt: TGCGCCAGCAGCAGAACCGGGACAGGGGACACTGGAGCTTTCTTT; CDR3aa: CASSRTGTGDTGAFF
abundance: many; v_gene: TRBV30; len: 14; d_gene: TRBD1; j_gene: TRBJ1-6; CDR3nt: TGTGCCTGGAGTGTTGATCAGGGGGATTCACCCCTCCACTTT; CDR3aa: CAWSVDQGDSPLHF
abundance: -; v_gene: TRBV6-6; len: 15; d_gene: -; j_gene: TRBJ1-2; CDR3nt: TGTGCCAGCAGTTCCCTCGGGGAGGGGTACTATGGCTACACCTTC; CDR3aa: CASSSLGEGYYGYTF
abundance: -; v_gene: TRBV7-2; len: 15; d_gene: -; j_gene: TRBJ2-1; CDR3nt: TGTGCCAGCCGCAATCCGGCTAGCGCCCCCGATGAGCAGTTCTTC; CDR3aa: CASRNPASAPDEQFF
abundance: -; v_gene: TRBV20-1; len: 17; d_gene: TRBD1; j_gene: TRBJ2-2; CDR3nt: TGCAGTGCTAGAGACCAGGGACAGCCGACGAACACCGGGGAGCTGTTTTTT; CDR3aa: CSARDQGQPTNTGELFF
abundance: -; v_gene: TRBV6-1; len: 16; d_gene: -; j_gene: TRBJ1-6; CDR3nt: TGTGCCAGCAGTGCCCGAATAGGGGCGAATCTTTCACCCCTCCACTTT; CDR3aa: CASSARIGANLSPLHF
abundance: many; v_gene: TRBV15; len: 16; d_gene: -; j_gene: TRBJ2-7; CDR3nt: TGTGCCACCAGCAGAGATGTACGTCGGATGTCCTACGAGCAGTACTTC; CDR3aa: CATSRDVRRMSYEQYF
abundance: many; v_gene: TRBV15; len: 13; d_gene: TRBD2; j_gene: TRBJ2-1; CDR3nt: TGTGCCACCAGCTCCAGACTAGCCAATGAGCAGTTCTTC; CDR3aa: CATSSRLANEQFF
abundance: -; v_gene: TRBV6-2/TRBV6-3; len: 15; d_gene: TRBD1; j_gene: TRBJ1-5; CDR3nt: TGTGCCAGCAGTTACGCAGGGGGAGGGGGGCAGCCCCAGCATTTT; CDR3aa: CASSYAGGGGQPQHF
abundance: many; v_gene: TRBV6-2/TRBV6-3; len: 13; d_gene: -; j_gene: TRBJ1-5; CDR3nt: TGTGCCACCAGAAGGGGGGAGGATCAGCCCCAGCATTTT; CDR3aa: CATRRGEDQPQHF
abundance: -; v_gene: TRBV30; len: 14; d_gene: -; j_gene: TRBJ2-2; CDR3nt: TGTGCCGCACCGGGTCTGAAAAACACCGGGGAGCTGTTTTTT; CDR3aa: CAAPGLKNTGELFF
abundance: many; v_gene: TRBV7-9; len: 14; d_gene: TRBD1; j_gene: TRBJ1-2; CDR3nt: TGTGCCAGCAGTCCGTCCGGGACAGGGGGAGGCTACACCTTC; CDR3aa: CASSPSGTGGGYTF
abundance: -; v_gene: TRBV28; len: 14; d_gene: -; j_gene: TRBJ2-7; CDR3nt: TGTGCCAGCAGACCCGGGACAACAGCCTACGAGCAGTACTTC; CDR3aa: CASRPGTTAYEQYF
abundance: -; v_gene: TRBV30; len: 13; d_gene: -; j_gene: TRBJ1-2; CDR3nt: TGTGCCCGGAGTGTCCTGGGGACGCGTGGCTACACCTTC; CDR3aa: CARSVLGTRGYTF
abundance: -; v_gene: TRBV12-5; len: 14; d_gene: TRBD1; j_gene: TRBJ2-3; CDR3nt: TGTGCTGGTGGTTCGGGACAGGGGGCAGATATGCAGTATTTT; CDR3aa: CAGGSGQGADMQYF
abundance: -; v_gene: TRBV20-1; len: 16; d_gene: -; j_gene: TRBJ2-1; CDR3nt: TGCAGTGCTAGAGTCCGGGGAGGCGGCCACTACAATGAGCAGTTCTTC; CDR3aa: CSARVRGGGHYNEQFF
abundance: few; v_gene: TRBV7-9; len: 12; d_gene: -; j_gene: TRBJ1-1; CDR3nt: TGTGCCAGCGGGCAGGGGAGAACTGAAGCTTTCTTT; CDR3aa: CASGQGRTEAFF
abundance: few; v_gene: TRBV5-5; len: 13; d_gene: -; j_gene: TRBJ2-1; CDR3nt: TGTGCCAGCAGCTTGGAACTAGCCAATGAGCAGTTCTTC; CDR3aa: CASSLELANEQFF
abundance: -; v_gene: TRBV7-2; len: 15; d_gene: -; j_gene: TRBJ1-5; CDR3nt: TGTGCCAGCAGCCCGGGACCAACGGGGAGTCAGCCCCAGCATTTT; CDR3aa: CASSPGPTGSQPQHF
abundance: -; v_gene: TRBV10-3; len: 14; d_gene: -; j_gene: TRBJ2-5; CDR3nt: TGTGCCATCAGTTCAGATTTGTCTGGGGAGACCCAGTACTTC; CDR3aa: CAISSDLSGETQYF
abundance: -; v_gene: TRBV7-2; len: 13; d_gene: -; j_gene: TRBJ1-5; CDR3nt: TGTGCCAGCAGCCCCGACCTCGCCCAGCCCCAGCATTTT; CDR3aa: CASSPDLAQPQHF
abundance: few; v_gene: TRBV12-3/TRBV12-4; len: 16; d_gene: TRBD1; j_gene: TRBJ2-2; CDR3nt: TGTGCCAGCAGTTTATTGGGGACAGCGAACACCGGGGAGCTGTTTTTT; CDR3aa: CASSLLGTANTGELFF
abundance: many; v_gene: TRBV2; len: 15; d_gene: -; j_gene: TRBJ2-7; CDR3nt: TGTGCCAGCAGTGAATTCCAGGGGCTAACCTACGAGCAGTACTTC; CDR3aa: CASSEFQGLTYEQYF
abundance: few; v_gene: TRBV20-1; len: 15; d_gene: -; j_gene: TRBJ2-1; CDR3nt: TGCAGTGCTAGAGATCCACTTGACTTCCAAGATGAGCAGTTCTTC; CDR3aa: CSARDPLDFQDEQFF
abundance: many; v_gene: TRBV5-1; len: 14; d_gene: TRBD1; j_gene: TRBJ1-2; CDR3nt: TGCGCCAGCAGCTTGGACGGGACAGGGGTAGGCTACACCTTC; CDR3aa: CASSLDGTGVGYTF
abundance: many; v_gene: TRBV5-6; len: 12; d_gene: -; j_gene: TRBJ2-1; CDR3nt: TGTGCCAGCAAATCTTGGGCCCATGAGCAGTTCTTC; CDR3aa: CASKSWAHEQFF
abundance: many; v_gene: TRBV20-1; len: 14; d_gene: -; j_gene: TRBJ1-2; CDR3nt: TGCAGTGCTAGAGGGGGGGGGCGGTTGAATGGCTACACCTTC; CDR3aa: CSARGGGRLNGYTF
abundance: many; v_gene: TRBV6-6; len: 11; d_gene: -; j_gene: TRBJ2-7; CDR3nt: TGTGCCAGCAGTCCCCAGGGCGAGCAGTACTTC; CDR3aa: CASSPQGEQYF
abundance: many; v_gene: TRBV5-1; len: 14; d_gene: -; j_gene: TRBJ2-6; CDR3nt: TGCGCCAGCAGCTTCTACTCCGGGGCCAACGTCCTGACTTTC; CDR3aa: CASSFYSGANVLTF
abundance: many; v_gene: TRBV6-2/TRBV6-3; len: 15; d_gene: TRBD1; j_gene: TRBJ2-7; CDR3nt: TGTGCCAGCAGATGGGGACAGGGGGCTCCCTACGAGCAGTACTTC; CDR3aa: CASRWGQGAPYEQYF
abundance: few; v_gene: TRBV6-1; len: 14; d_gene: -; j_gene: TRBJ1-1; CDR3nt: TGTGCCAGCAGTGAAGTAAGGGGAGGCACTGAAGCTTTCTTT; CDR3aa: CASSEVRGGTEAFF
abundance: many; v_gene: TRBV20-1; len: 15; d_gene: -; j_gene: TRBJ2-1; CDR3nt: TGCAGTGCTCAGGGGCGGGGGATCTCCTACAATGAGCAGTTCTTC; CDR3aa: CSAQGRGISYNEQFF
abundance: once; v_gene: TRBV24-1; len: 13; d_gene: -; j_gene: TRBJ2-3; CDR3nt: TGTGCCACCAGTGGTTTGCGCACAGATACGCAGTATTTT; CDR3aa: CATSGLRTDTQYF
abundance: once; v_gene: TRBV30; len: 13; d_gene: -; j_gene: TRBJ2-7; CDR3nt: TGTGCCTGGAGTGTTGGTCGGAACCGGGAGCAGTACTTC; CDR3aa: CAWSVGRNREQYF
abundance: many; v_gene: TRBV20-1; len: 16; d_gene: TRBD1; j_gene: TRBJ2-7; CDR3nt: TGCAGTGCTAGAGCCACCATACAGGGGGTTTCCTACGAGCAGTACTTC; CDR3aa: CSARATIQGVSYEQYF